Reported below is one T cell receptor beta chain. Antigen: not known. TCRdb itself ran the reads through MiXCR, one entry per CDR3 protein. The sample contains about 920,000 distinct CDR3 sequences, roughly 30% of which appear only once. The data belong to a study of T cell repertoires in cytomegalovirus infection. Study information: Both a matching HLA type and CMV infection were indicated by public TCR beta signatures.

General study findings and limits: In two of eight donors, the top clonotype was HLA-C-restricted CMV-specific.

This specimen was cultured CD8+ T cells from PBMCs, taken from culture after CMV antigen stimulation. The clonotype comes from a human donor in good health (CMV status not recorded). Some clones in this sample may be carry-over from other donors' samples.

This CDR3 is CAISEPSYEQYF. Here the CDR3 DNA reads TGTGCCATCAGTGAGCCCAGCTACGAGCAGTACTTC. V is TRBV10-3 and J is TRBJ2-7; D unclear. V lost 2 bases, J lost 3 bases, and 5 bases lay in between. CDR1 and CDR2 (germline): ENHRY, SYGVKD. The CDR3 is 12 residues long.